This T cell receptor (beta chain) stems from a study of long-term antiretroviral therapy in people with HIV. The study, taken as a whole, reports: Repertoires from HIV showed CDR3 length ranges narrower than those of controls.

Investigators performed immunoSEQ version v3.0 at survey level. Using immunoSEQ multiplex PCR, the repertoire was profiled, and TCRdb retains in-frame clones only, with some absent. This sample carries about 23,000 clones, about 88% of them seen once, and the ten largest clones take 6% to 6.5%. Germline CDR1 is ENHRY and CDR2 is SYGVKD. This CDR3 is built from 13 residues. With 5 bases removed from V and 2 bases from J, the gap between germline ends came to 9 bases. Details on this clone: What it binds is not known.

Treated in the United States were all of the participants with HIV. The study used samples holding about 0.9-10 million cryopreserved PBMC before DNA extraction. The material was unsorted PBMCs, obtained 0.6 years after starting antiretroviral therapy. The receptor was derived from a man aged 60-69 years with HIV. The rearrangement uses TRBV10-3 and TRBJ1-1; no reliable D call. The CDR3, as DNA: TGTGCCATCAGTACGACGGATAACACTGAAGCTTTCTTT. Translation gives CAISTTDNTEAFF.